The 22 T cell receptor beta chains below all came from one sample that was sequenced in a study of cytomegalovirus exposure and HLA in healthy donors. Primers included in the PCR were 60 Vbeta and 13 Jbeta primers. Sequencing used immunoSEQ multiplex PCR; TCRdb keeps in-frame clones, though not all of them. This table has under 95,000 clones, about 85% appearing once. Sequencing was performed on PBMCs. The receptors originated from a woman aged 40-49 years in good health and CMV-seropositive.

The J gene is TRBJ2-3, the V gene TRBV10-2; 10 positions match TRBD2. This CDR3 is 15 amino acids long. Germline V gene sequence: CDR1 WSHSY, CDR2 SAAADI. The trim removed 2 bases at V and 2 bases at J, leaving 1 base unmatched. The CDR3 loop is CASSETSGVTDTQYF. The CDR3, as DNA: TGCGCCAGCAGTGAGACTAGCGGGGTCACAGATACGCAGTATTTT.

The V and J genes are TRBV5-1 and TRBJ1-2; D gene ambiguous. CDR1 is SGHRS, CDR2 YFSETQ, per germline. There are 15 residues in the CDR3. V was clipped by 2 bases and J by 4 bases, with 15 bases between them. CDR3 nucleotides: TGCGCCAGCAGCTTTTTGACCGGCAGCGCCTATGGCTACACCTTC. This encodes CASSFLTGSAYGYTF.

This clone showed up just a few times. The rearrangement links TRBV7-9 to TRBJ1-1; no clear D gene. Trimming took 5 bases from V and 0 from J, leaving 7 bases between them. The CDR3 loop spans 13 amino acids. The V gene's germline CDR1 is SEHNR and CDR2 FQNEAQ (reference sequence). CDR3 sequence reads: CASSPGLNTEAFF. The CDR3, as DNA: TGTGCCAGCAGCCCCGGGTTGAACACTGAAGCTTTCTTT.

V is TRBV9 and J is TRBJ1-2; D is possibly TRBD1 (6 bases). The CDR3 totals 13 residues. CDR1 is SGDLS, CDR2 YYNGEE, per germline. V was cut by 4 bases and J by 4 bases, with 11 bases left in between. Here the CDR3 reads CASSRDRLYGYTF. As DNA, the CDR3 is TGTGCCAGCAGCCGAGACAGGCTCTATGGCTACACCTTC. Full variable domain (rest looked up from reference TRBV9 and TRBJ1-2): DSGVTQTPKHLITATGQRVTLRCSPRSGDLSVYWYQQSLDQGLQFLIQYYNGEERAKGNILERFSAQQFPDLHSELNLSSLELGDSALYFCASSRDRLYGYTFGSGTRLTVV.

This rearrangement joins TRBV11-2 to TRBJ2-3; maybe TRBD1 (6 bases). The germline CDR1 and CDR2 sequences are SGHAT and FQNNGV. The CDR3 sequence is 15 residues long. With 1 base removed from V and 2 bases from J, the gap between germline ends came to 10 bases. CDR3 region: CASSLVGGYTDTQYF. In nucleotides, the CDR3 is TGTGCCAGCAGCTTAGTAGGGGGTTACACAGATACGCAGTATTTT.

This clone was counted only a few times. The chain combines TRBV7-2 with TRBJ1-1, with TRBD1 matching 8 bases. There are 14 residues in the CDR3. In germline, CDR1 is SGHTA, CDR2 FQGNSA. V lost 4 bases, J lost 3 bases, and 4 bases stayed unmatched. CDR3 nucleotide sequence: TGTGCCAGCAGCTCAAGACAGGGGTACACTGAAGCTTTCTTT. It yields the protein CASSSRQGYTEAFF.

V gene TRBV4-1 combines with J gene TRBJ1-2, with a possible D match to TRBD1 (5 bases). Germline-derived CDR1 and CDR2 are MGHRA and YSYEKL. The CDR3 runs 14 residues. Trimming took 3 bases from V and 3 from J, leaving 11 bases between them. The CDR3 nucleotides are TGCGCCAGCAGCCAGGCGGGACCCCACTATGGCTACACCTTC. It yields the protein CASSQAGPHYGYTF.

This sequence joins TRBV9 and TRBJ2-1; TRBD2 matches at 13 bases. CDR1 and CDR2 from the germline V gene are SGDLS and YYNGEE. The CDR3 is made up of 15 amino acids. The J segment lost 6 bases and the V segment lost 3 bases, leaving 3 bases of the junction unmatched. CDR3: CASSAWTSGGNEQFF. CDR3 nucleotides: TGTGCCAGCAGCGCCTGGACTAGCGGGGGCAATGAGCAGTTCTTC.

Written as DNA, the CDR3 is TGTGCCAGCAGCAATGGACAGTCCGAAGGGCCCCTCCACTTT. Translation: CASSNGQSEGPLHF. The chain carries TRBV7-9 and TRBJ1-6; perhaps TRBD1 as D (6 bases). The CDR3 extends over 14 amino acids. The V gene lost 5 bases and the J gene lost 13 bases, with 18 bases spanning the gap. Germline V gene sequence: CDR1 SEHNR, CDR2 FQNEAQ (reference sequence).

The V gene is TRBV27, the J gene TRBJ1-6, with D perhaps TRBD1 (6 bases). V was cut by 6 bases and J by 8 bases, with 20 bases left in between. Germline loops: CDR1 MNHEY, CDR2 SMNVEV (reference sequence). The CDR3 contains 16 residues. The CDR3 sequence: CASRTRHDRRDSPLHF. As DNA, the CDR3 is TGTGCCAGCAGAACCCGACACGACAGGAGAGATTCACCCCTCCACTTT.

The CDR3 region has the DNA TGTGCCAGCGCACCCGTCGAGGGTAGGAACACTGAAGCTTTCTTT. Encoded protein: CASAPVEGRNTEAFF. V is TRBV7-9 and J is TRBJ1-1; unclear D gene. The V gene's germline CDR1 is SEHNR and CDR2 FQNEAQ (reference sequence). V lost 8 bases to trimming and J lost 1 base, with 17 bases between them. CDR3 length: 15 amino acids.

The chain employs TRBV10-3 and TRBJ1-1; possible D gene TRBD1, 6 bases. This CDR3 region has 14 residues. With 5 bases removed from V and 1 base from J, the gap between germline ends came to 11 bases. Germline lookup yields CDR1 ENHRY and CDR2 SYGVKD. In DNA form, the CDR3 reads TGTGCCATCAGTCCGAGGGGGGGGAACACTGAAGCTTTCTTT. Amino acid sequence: CAISPRGGNTEAFF.

The rearrangement links TRBV9 to TRBJ2-1, with 7 bases identical to TRBD2. The CDR3 length is 16 residues. Germline CDR1 is SGDLS and CDR2 is YYNGEE. The V gene end was trimmed by 3 bases and the J gene end by 5 bases; junction bases not matched to a gene: 11. The CDR3 DNA sequence: TGTGCCAGCAGCGGGGGGATGGGGGGGGTTAACAATGAGCAGTTCTTC. Encoded protein: CASSGGMGGVNNEQFF.

The genes are TRBV19 and TRBJ2-5; 7 positions match TRBD1. The CDR3 covers 15 residues. The J segment lost 1 base and the V segment lost 2 bases, leaving 4 bases of the junction unmatched. Germline loops: CDR1 LNHDA, CDR2 SQIVND (reference sequence). CDR3 nucleotide sequence: TGTGCCAGTAGTATACCAGGGGGTGGCCAAGAGACCCAGTACTTC. Translation gives CASSIPGGGQETQYF. Full variable domain (outside the CDR3, taken from reference TRBV19 and TRBJ2-5): DGGITQSPKYLFRKEGQNVTLSCEQNLNHDAMYWYRQDPGQGLRLIYYSQIVNDFQKGDIAEGYSVSREKKESFPLTVTSAQKNPTAFYLCASSIPGGGQETQYFGPGTRLLVL.

The chain carries TRBV29-1 and TRBJ1-3, with D unclear. Trimming stripped 1 base from V and 5 bases from J, with 9 bases between. This CDR3 region has 13 residues. Germline values: CDR1 SQVTM, CDR2 ANQGSEA. CDR3 DNA sequence: TGCAGCGTTGAAGGTCAGGTCAGAAACACCATATATTTT. Translated, it gives CSVEGQVRNTIYF.

This clone was observed a single time. The chain has TRBV9 and TRBJ2-1; 10 positions match TRBD1. Trimming took 4 bases from V and 2 from J; bases not matched to a gene: 12. CDR3 length: 18 amino acids. Per the germline V gene, CDR1 is SGDLS and CDR2 is YYNGEE. Written as DNA, the CDR3 is TGTGCCAGCAGCCCAACACCCCCCGGGACAGGGGCCTACAATGAGCAGTTCTTC. Translation: CASSPTPPGTGAYNEQFF.

The chain uses TRBV19 and TRBJ1-5; 8 nucleotides align to TRBD1. The V segment lost 4 bases and the J segment 2 bases; nucleotides outside the gene matches: 4. CDR1 is LNHDA and CDR2 is SQIVND in the germline V gene (reference sequence). The CDR3 loop spans 15 amino acids. CDR3 in amino acids: CASSTLGQGNQPQHF. Here the CDR3 DNA reads TGTGCCAGTAGTACCCTGGGACAGGGCAATCAGCCCCAGCATTTT.

The J gene is TRBJ2-7, the V gene TRBV7-2, with 12 positions matching TRBD2. J lost 0 bases, V lost 6 bases, and 6 bases had no gene match. The CDR3 loop spans 16 amino acids. Germline CDR1 is SGHTA and CDR2 is FQGNSA. The CDR3 DNA follows: TGTGCCAGCAGTCCTAGCGGGGGGGGACTCTCCTACGAGCAGTACTTC. Its translation is CASSPSGGGLSYEQYF.

This rearrangement joins TRBV5-1 to TRBJ2-4, with TRBD1 as a possible D gene (6 bases). The CDR3 is 16 residues long. V lost 0 bases to trimming and J lost 3 bases, with 13 bases between them. Germline CDR1 reads SGHRS; CDR2 reads YFSETQ. The CDR3 sequence is CASSLALGAGKNIQYF. CDR3 bases: TGCGCCAGCAGCTTGGCGCTGGGGGCCGGCAAAAACATTCAGTACTTC.

The chain has TRBV4-1 and TRBJ1-2, with no clear D. The CDR3 has 15 amino acids. Trimming removed 0 bases at V and 4 bases at J, with 12 bases between. CDR1 and CDR2 (germline): MGHRA, YSYEKL. The CDR3 is CASSQEVQILYGYTF. CDR3 nucleotide sequence: TGCGCCAGCAGCCAAGAGGTCCAGATTCTCTATGGCTACACCTTC.

V gene TRBV5-6 combines with J gene TRBJ2-1; 14 nucleotides match TRBD2. Germline trimming cut 4 bases from V and 0 bases from J; bases unmatched to any gene: 6. CDR1 SGHDT and CDR2 YYEEEE come from the germline V gene. This CDR3 has 18 residues. CDR3 protein: CASSPGLAGVSSYNEQFF. DNA of the CDR3: TGTGCCAGCAGCCCGGGACTAGCGGGGGTAAGCTCCTACAATGAGCAGTTCTTC.

The chain carries TRBV9 and TRBJ1-1; TRBD1 matches 7 bases. Germline V gene sequence: CDR1 SGDLS, CDR2 YYNGEE. The CDR3 length is 15 residues. V trimming: 2 bases; J trimming: 11 bases; junction bases outside the gene matches: 15. CDR3 loop: CASSVDRVGPDAAFF. CDR3 in DNA: TGTGCCAGCAGCGTCGACAGGGTAGGTCCAGATGCTGCTTTCTTT.